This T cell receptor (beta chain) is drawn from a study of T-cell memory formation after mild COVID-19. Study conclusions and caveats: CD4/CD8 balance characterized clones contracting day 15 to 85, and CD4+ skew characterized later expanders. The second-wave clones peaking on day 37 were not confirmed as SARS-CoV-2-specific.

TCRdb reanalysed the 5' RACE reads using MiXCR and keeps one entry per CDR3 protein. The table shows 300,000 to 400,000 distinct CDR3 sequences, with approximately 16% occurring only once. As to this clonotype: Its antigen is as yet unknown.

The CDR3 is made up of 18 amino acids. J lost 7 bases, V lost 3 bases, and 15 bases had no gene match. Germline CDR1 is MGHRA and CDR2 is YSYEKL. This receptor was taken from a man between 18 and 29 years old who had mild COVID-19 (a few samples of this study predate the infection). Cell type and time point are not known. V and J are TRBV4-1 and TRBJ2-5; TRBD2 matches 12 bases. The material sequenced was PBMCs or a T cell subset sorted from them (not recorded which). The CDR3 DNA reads TGCGCCAGCAGCCACGGGGAGGGTATGACTAGCGGGGGTACGACCCAGTACTTC. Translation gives CASSHGEGMTSGGTTQYF.